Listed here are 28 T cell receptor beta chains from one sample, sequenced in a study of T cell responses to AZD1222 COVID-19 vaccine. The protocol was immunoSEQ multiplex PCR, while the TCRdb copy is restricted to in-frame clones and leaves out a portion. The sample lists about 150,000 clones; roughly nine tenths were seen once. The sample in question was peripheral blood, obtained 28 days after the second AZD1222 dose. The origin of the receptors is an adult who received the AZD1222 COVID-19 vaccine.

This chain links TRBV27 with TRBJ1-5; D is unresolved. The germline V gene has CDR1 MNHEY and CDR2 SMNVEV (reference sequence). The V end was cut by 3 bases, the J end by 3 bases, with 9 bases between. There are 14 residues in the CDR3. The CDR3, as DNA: TGTGCCAGCAGTTTCGAGGGCTCCAATCAGCCCCAGCATTTT. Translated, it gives CASSFEGSNQPQHF.

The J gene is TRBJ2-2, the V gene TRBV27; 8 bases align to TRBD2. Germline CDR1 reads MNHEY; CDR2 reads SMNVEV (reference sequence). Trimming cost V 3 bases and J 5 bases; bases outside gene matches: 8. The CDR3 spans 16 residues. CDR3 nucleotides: TGTGCCAGCAGTTTGGCGGGGGGAATTCGGACCGGGGAGCTGTTTTTT. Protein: CASSLAGGIRTGELFF.

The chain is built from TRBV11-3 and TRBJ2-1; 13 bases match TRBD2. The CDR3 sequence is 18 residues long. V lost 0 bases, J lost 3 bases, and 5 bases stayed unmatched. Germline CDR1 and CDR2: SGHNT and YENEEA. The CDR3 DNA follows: TGTGCCAGCAGCTTAGATGGGACTAGCGGGAAGGTCTACAATGAGCAGTTCTTC. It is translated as CASSLDGTSGKVYNEQFF.

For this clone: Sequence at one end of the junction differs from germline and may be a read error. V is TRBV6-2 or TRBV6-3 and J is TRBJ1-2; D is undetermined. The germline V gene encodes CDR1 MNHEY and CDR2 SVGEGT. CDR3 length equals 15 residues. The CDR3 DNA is TGTGCCAGCAGTTCCGACATTACTTACAACTATGGCTATACCTTC. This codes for CASSSDITYNYGYTF.

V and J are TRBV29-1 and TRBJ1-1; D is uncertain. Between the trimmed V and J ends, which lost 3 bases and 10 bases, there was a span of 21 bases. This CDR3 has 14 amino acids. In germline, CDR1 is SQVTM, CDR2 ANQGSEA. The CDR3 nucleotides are TGCAGCGTTGACCCCCCCGGGCGGACCCCGTTAGCTTTCTTT. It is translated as CSVDPPGRTPLAFF. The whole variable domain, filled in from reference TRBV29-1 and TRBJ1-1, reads SAVISQKPSRDICQRGTSLTIQCQVDSQVTMMFWYRQQPGQSLTLIATANQGSEATYESGFVIDKFPISRPNLTFSTLTVSNMSPEDSSIYLCSVDPPGRTPLAFFGQGTRLTVV.

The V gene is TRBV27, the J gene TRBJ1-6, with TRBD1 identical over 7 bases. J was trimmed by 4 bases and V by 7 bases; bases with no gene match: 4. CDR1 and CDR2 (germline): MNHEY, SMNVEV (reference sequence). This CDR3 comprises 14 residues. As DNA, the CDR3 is TGTGCCAGCACAAGGACAGGATATAATTCACCCCTCCACTTT. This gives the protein CASTRTGYNSPLHF.

The CDR3 region is CATRGQSTDTQYF. CDR3 nucleotide sequence: TGTGCCACCAGGGGACAGAGCACAGATACGCAGTATTTT. This chain uses TRBV24-1 with TRBJ2-3; 7 positions match TRBD1. The CDR3 contains 13 residues. Unmatched junction bases numbered 0, after V lost 7 bases and J lost 0 bases. Germline lookup yields CDR1 KGHDR and CDR2 SFDVKD.

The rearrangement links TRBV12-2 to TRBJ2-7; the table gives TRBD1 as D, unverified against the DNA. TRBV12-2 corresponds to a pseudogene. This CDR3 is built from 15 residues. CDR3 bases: TGTGCAAGTCGCTCTAGTGGGACAGGGCCCTTTGGGCAGTACTTC. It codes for CASRSSGTGPFGQYF.

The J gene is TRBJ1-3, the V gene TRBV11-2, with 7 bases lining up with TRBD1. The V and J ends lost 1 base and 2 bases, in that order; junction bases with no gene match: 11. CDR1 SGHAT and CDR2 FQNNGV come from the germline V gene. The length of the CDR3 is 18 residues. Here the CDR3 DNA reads TGTGCCAGCAGCTTAGGATCCGCCGGCCAGGGGGCTGGAAACACCATATATTTT. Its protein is CASSLGSAGQGAGNTIYF.

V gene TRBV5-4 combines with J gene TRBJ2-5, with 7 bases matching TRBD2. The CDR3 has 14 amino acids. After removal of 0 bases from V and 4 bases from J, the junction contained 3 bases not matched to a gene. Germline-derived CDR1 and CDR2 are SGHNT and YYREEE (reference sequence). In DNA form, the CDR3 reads TGTGCCAGCAGCTTGGGGGGAGGGACAGAGACCCAGTACTTC. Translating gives CASSLGGGTETQYF.

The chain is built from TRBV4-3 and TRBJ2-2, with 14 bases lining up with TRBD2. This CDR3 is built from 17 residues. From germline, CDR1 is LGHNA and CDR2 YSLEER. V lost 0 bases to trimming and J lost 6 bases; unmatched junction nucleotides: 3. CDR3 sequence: CASSQDPGLAGAGELFF. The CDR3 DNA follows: TGCGCCAGCAGCCAAGATCCGGGACTAGCGGGAGCCGGGGAGCTGTTTTTT.

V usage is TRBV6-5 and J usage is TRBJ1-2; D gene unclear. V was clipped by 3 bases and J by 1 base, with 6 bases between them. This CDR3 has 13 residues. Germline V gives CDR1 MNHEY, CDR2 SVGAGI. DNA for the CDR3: TGTGCCAGCAGTTATCAAGTTAACTATGGCTACACCTTC. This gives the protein CASSYQVNYGYTF.

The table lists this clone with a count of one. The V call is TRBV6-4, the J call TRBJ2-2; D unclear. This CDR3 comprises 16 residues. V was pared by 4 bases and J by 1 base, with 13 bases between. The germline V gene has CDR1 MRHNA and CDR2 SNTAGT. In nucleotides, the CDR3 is TGTGCCAGCAGTGCATTGGCGAATCTGAACACCGGGGAGCTGTTTTTT. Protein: CASSALANLNTGELFF.

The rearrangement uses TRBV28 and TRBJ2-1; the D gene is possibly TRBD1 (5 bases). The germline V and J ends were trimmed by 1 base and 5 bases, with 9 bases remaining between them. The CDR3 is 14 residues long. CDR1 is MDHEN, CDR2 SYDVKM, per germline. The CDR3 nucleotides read TGTGCCAGCAGTTTATTGGGCAGGGACAATGAGCAGTTCTTC. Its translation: CASSLLGRDNEQFF. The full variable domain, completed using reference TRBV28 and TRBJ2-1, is DVKVTQSSRYLVKRTGEKVFLECVQDMDHENMFWYRQDPGLGLRLIYFSYDVKMKEKGDIPEGYSVSREKKERFSLILESASTNQTSMYLCASSLLGRDNEQFFGPGTRLTVL.

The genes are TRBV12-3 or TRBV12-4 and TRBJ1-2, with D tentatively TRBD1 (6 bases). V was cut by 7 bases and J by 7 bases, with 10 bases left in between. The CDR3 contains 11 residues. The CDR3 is CASTSRGGYTF. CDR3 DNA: TGTGCCAGCACCTCCAGGGGTGGCTACACCTTC.

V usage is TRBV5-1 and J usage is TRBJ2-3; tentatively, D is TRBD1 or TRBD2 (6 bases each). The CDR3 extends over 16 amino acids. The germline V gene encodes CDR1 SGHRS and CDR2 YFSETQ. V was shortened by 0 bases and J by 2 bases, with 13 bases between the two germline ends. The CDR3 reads CASSLVGGGITDTQYF. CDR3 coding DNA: TGCGCCAGCAGCTTGGTAGGAGGGGGGATCACAGATACGCAGTATTTT.

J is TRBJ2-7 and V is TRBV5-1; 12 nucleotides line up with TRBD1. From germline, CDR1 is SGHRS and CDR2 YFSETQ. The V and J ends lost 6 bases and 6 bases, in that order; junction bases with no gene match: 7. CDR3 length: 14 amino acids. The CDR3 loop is CASTPGQGALEQYF. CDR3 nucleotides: TGCGCCAGCACTCCGGGACAGGGGGCTCTCGAGCAGTACTTC.

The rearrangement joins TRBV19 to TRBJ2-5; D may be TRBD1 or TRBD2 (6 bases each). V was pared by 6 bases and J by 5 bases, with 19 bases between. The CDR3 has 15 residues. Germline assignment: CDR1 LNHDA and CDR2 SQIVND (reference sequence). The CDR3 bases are TGTGCCAGTAGCGACGGTGGAGGGGGGTATGAGACCCAGTACTTC. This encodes CASSDGGGGYETQYF. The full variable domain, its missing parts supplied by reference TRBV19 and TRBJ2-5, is DGGITQSPKYLFRKEGQNVTLSCEQNLNHDAMYWYRQDPGQGLRLIYYSQIVNDFQKGDIAEGYSVSREKKESFPLTVTSAQKNPTAFYLCASSDGGGGYETQYFGPGTRLLVL.

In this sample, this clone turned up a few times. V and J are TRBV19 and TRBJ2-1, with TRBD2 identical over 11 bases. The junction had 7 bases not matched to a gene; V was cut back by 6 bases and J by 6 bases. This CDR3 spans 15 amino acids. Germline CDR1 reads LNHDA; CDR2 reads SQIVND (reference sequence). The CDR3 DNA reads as TGTGCCAGTAGGAAAACTAGCGGGAGTTTCAATGAGCAGTTCTTC. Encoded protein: CASRKTSGSFNEQFF.

The CDR3 DNA follows: TGTGCCAGCAGTTCGCGGGTTTACAATGAGCAGTTCTTC. Its translation: CASSSRVYNEQFF. The chain couples TRBV27 to TRBJ2-1, with D possibly being TRBD2 (5 bases). The CDR3 runs 13 residues. Trimming stripped 4 bases from V and 4 bases from J, with 8 bases between. Per the germline V gene, CDR1 is MNHEY and CDR2 is SMNVEV (reference sequence).

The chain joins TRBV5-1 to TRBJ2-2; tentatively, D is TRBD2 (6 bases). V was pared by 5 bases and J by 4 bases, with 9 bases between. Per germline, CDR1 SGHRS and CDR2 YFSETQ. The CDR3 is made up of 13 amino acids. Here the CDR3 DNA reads TGCGCCAGCAGAGGAGGGGCCACCGGGGAGCTGTTTTTT. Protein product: CASRGGATGELFF.

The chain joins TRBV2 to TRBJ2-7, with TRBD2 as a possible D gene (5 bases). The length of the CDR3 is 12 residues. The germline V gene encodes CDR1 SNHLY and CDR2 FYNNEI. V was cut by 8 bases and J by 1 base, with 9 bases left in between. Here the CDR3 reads CASRTFSYEQYF. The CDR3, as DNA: TGTGCCAGCCGGACTTTTTCCTACGAGCAGTACTTC.

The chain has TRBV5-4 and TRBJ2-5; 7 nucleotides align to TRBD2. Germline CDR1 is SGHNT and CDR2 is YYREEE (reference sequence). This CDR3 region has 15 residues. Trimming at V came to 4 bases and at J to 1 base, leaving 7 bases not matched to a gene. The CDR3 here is CASSPVSGGQETQYF. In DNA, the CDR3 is TGTGCCAGCAGCCCCGTTTCGGGAGGCCAAGAGACCCAGTACTTC.

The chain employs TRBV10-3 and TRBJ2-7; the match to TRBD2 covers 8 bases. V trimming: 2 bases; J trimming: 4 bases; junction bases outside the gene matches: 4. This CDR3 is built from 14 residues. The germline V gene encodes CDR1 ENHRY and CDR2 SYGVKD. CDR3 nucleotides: TGTGCCATCAGTGAGAGAGCGGGAGAATACGAGCAGTACTTC. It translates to CAISERAGEYEQYF.

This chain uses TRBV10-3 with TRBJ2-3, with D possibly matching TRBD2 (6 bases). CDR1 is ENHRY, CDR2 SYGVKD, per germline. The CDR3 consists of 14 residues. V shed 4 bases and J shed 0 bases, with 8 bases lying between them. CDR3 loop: CAISGGTSTDTQYF. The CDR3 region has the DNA TGTGCCATCAGTGGGGGGACTAGCACAGATACGCAGTATTTT.

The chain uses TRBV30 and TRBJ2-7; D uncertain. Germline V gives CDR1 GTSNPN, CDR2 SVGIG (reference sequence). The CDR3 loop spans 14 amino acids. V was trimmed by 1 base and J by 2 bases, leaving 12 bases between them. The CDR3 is CAWSGSALTYEQYF. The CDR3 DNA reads TGTGCCTGGAGTGGAAGCGCCCTAACCTACGAGCAGTACTTC.

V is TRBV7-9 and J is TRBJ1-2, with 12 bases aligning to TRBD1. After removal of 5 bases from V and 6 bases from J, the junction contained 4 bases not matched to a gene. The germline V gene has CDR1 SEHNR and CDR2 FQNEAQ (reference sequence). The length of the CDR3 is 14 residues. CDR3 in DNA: TGTGCCAGCAGCCTGGGGACAGGGGGCAATGGCTACACCTTC. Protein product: CASSLGTGGNGYTF. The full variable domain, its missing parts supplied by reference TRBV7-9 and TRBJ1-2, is DTGVSQNPRHKITKRGQNVTFRCDPISEHNRLYWYRQTLGQGPEFLTYFQNEAQLEKSRLLSDRFSAERPKGSFSTLEIQRTEQGDSAMYLCASSLGTGGNGYTFGSGTRLTVV.

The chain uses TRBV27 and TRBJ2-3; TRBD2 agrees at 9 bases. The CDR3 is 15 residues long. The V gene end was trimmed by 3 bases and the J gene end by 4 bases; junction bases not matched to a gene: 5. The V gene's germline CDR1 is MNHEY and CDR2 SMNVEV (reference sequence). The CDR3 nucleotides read TGTGCCAGCAGTTTTGCGGGGGGGCAGCCAGATACGCAGTATTTT. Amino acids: CASSFAGGQPDTQYF.